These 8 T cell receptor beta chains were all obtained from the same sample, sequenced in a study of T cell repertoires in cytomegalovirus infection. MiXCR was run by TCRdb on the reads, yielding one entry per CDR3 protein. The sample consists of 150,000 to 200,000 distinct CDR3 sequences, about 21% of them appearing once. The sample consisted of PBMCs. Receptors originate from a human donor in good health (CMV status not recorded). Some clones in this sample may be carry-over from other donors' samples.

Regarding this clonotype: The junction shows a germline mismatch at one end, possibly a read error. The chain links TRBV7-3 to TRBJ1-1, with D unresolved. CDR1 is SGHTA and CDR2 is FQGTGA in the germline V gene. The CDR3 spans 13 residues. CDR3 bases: TGTGCCAGCAGCTCAGGCTTGAACACTGATGCTTTCTTT. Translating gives CASSSGLNTDAFF. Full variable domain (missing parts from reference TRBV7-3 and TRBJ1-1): GAGVSQTPSNKVTEKGKYVELRCDPISGHTALYWYRQSLGQGPEFLIYFQGTGAADDSGLPNDRFFAVRPEGSVSTLKIQRTERGDSAVYLCASSSGLNTDAFFGQGTRLTVV.

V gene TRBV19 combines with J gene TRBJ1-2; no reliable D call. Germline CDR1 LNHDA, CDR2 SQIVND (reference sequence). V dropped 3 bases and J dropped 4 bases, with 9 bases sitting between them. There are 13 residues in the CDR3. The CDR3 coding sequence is TGTGCCAGTAGTATTGAGGGCTCCTATGGCTACACCTTC. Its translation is CASSIEGSYGYTF. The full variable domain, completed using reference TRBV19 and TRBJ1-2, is DGGITQSPKYLFRKEGQNVTLSCEQNLNHDAMYWYRQDPGQGLRLIYYSQIVNDFQKGDIAEGYSVSREKKESFPLTVTSAQKNPTAFYLCASSIEGSYGYTFGSGTRLTVV.

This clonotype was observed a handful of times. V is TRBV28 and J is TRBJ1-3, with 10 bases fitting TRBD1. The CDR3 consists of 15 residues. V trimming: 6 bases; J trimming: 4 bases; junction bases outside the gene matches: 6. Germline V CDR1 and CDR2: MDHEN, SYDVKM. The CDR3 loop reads CASSLPGQGGNTIYF. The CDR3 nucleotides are TGTGCCAGCAGCCTACCGGGACAGGGGGGAAACACCATATATTTT.

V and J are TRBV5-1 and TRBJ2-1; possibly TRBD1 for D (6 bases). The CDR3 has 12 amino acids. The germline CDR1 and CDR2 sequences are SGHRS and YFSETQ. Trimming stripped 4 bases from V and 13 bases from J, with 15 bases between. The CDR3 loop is CASSIDGTPQFF. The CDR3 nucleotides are TGCGCCAGCAGCATCGACGGGACACCCCAGTTCTTC.

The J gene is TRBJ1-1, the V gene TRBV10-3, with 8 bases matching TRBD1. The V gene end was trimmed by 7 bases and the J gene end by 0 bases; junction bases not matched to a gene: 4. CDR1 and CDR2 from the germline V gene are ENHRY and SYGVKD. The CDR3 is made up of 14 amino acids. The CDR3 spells CAITQGQVNTEAFF. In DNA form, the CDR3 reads TGTGCCATCACCCAGGGACAGGTGAACACTGAAGCTTTCTTT.

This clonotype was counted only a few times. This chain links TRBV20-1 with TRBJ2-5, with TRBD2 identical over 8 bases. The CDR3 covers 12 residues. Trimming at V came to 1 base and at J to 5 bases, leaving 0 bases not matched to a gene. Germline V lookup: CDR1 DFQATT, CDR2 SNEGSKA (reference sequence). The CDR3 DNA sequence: TGCAGTGCTAGAGCGGGAGGGGAGACCCAGTACTTC. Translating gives CSARAGGETQYF.

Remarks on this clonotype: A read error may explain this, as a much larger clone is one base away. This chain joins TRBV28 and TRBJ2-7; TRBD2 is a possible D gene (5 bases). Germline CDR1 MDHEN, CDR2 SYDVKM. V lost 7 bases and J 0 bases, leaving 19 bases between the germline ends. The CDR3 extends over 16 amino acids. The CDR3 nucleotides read TGTGCCAGCATTTTCAGTCTAGCCTCACTCTCCTACGAGCAGTACTTC. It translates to CASIFSLASLSYEQYF.

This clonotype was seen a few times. The CDR3 protein is CASSEEGGAVAEAFF. CDR3 bases: TGTGCCAGCAGTGAAGAAGGGGGGGCTGTAGCTGAAGCTTTCTTT. The V call is TRBV6-1, the J call TRBJ1-1; TRBD1 is a possible D gene (6 bases). The CDR3 contains 15 residues. Trimming cost V 1 base and J 6 bases, with 15 bases left between them. Germline assignment: CDR1 MNHNS and CDR2 SASEGT.